A single sample is the source of the 9 T cell receptor beta chains below, sequenced in a study of yellow fever vaccine responses in identical twins. MiXCR was run by TCRdb on the RT-PCR reads, yielding one entry per CDR3 protein. The profile covers about 12,000 distinct CDR3 sequences, with 84% appearing a single time and around 1.7% taken by the ten largest. Sequenced here: T cells from blood (PBMCs), unsorted or a sorted subset (not recorded which), sampled before or after yellow fever vaccination (not recorded which). Receptors originate from a woman in her late teens or twenties who received the yellow fever vaccine.

The V gene is TRBV28, the J gene TRBJ2-1; D gene uncertain. Trimming removed 2 bases from V and 4 bases from J, with 15 bases in between. CDR1 MDHEN and CDR2 SYDVKM come from the germline V gene. This CDR3 is built from 16 residues. The CDR3 DNA is TGTGCCAGCAGTTTAAAATACTCCGTCGGGTACAATGAGCAGTTCTTC. It specifies CASSLKYSVGYNEQFF.

The chain has TRBV10-3 and TRBJ1-3; D is possibly TRBD1 (5 bases). The V end lost 6 bases, the J end lost 0 bases, and 12 bases lay between the germline ends. This CDR3 is built from 15 residues. Germline loops: CDR1 ENHRY, CDR2 SYGVKD. The chain's CDR3 is CAIRGGHDSGNTIYF. For the CDR3, the DNA is TGTGCCATCAGGGGAGGACACGACTCTGGAAACACCATATATTTT.

This clonotype was recorded only once. The chain recombines TRBV29-1 with TRBJ2-7; 10 positions agree with TRBD2. The J segment lost 2 bases and the V segment lost 4 bases, leaving 2 bases of the junction unmatched. This CDR3 spans 13 amino acids. Germline lookup yields CDR1 SQVTM and CDR2 ANQGSEA. The CDR3 protein is CSVAAGGPYEQYF. For the CDR3, the DNA is TGCAGCGTTGCAGCGGGAGGGCCCTACGAGCAGTACTTC.

The chain combines TRBV4-2 with TRBJ2-2; D remains ambiguous. This CDR3 comprises 16 residues. V lost 4 bases, J lost 6 bases, and 18 bases lay in between. Germline V gives CDR1 LGHNA, CDR2 YNFKEQ. CDR3 coding DNA: TGTGCCAGCAGCCTATTAGGAAACCCAGGCCCCGGGGAGCTGTTTTTT. This translates into CASSLLGNPGPGELFF.

The chain carries TRBV11-2 and TRBJ2-7; a weak D match, TRBD2 (5 bases). The CDR3 runs to 14 residues. V was trimmed by 7 bases and J by 5 bases, leaving 18 bases between them. CDR1 SGHAT and CDR2 FQNNGV come from the germline V gene. The CDR3 sequence: CASKDRGRRHEQYF. Written as DNA, the CDR3 is TGTGCCAGCAAAGATAGAGGGCGGCGCCACGAGCAGTACTTC.

The V and J genes are TRBV30 and TRBJ2-7; D is unresolved. The CDR3 runs to 13 residues. The V end lost 0 bases, the J end lost 5 bases, and 11 bases lay between the germline ends. Germline V gives CDR1 GTSNPN, CDR2 SVGIG (reference sequence). The CDR3 spells CAWSVESTHEQYF. The CDR3 DNA follows: TGTGCCTGGAGTGTAGAATCAACCCACGAGCAGTACTTC. The complete variable domain, with remaining parts taken from reference TRBV30 and TRBJ2-7, reads SQTIHQWPATLVQPVGSPLSLECTVEGTSNPNLYWYRQAAGRGLQLLFYSVGIGQISSEVPQNLSASRPQDRQFILSSKKLLLSDSGFYLCAWSVESTHEQYFGPGTRLTVT.

J is TRBJ1-5 and V is TRBV19; the D gene is possibly TRBD1 (6 bases). Trimming removed 5 bases from V and 4 bases from J, with 15 bases in between. The V gene's germline CDR1 is LNHDA and CDR2 SQIVND (reference sequence). This CDR3 is 15 amino acids long. The chain's CDR3 is CASSAYRELNQPQHF. The CDR3 bases are TGTGCCAGTAGTGCCTACAGGGAGCTGAATCAGCCCCAGCATTTT. Based on the CDR3 plus reference TRBV19 and TRBJ1-5, the full variable domain is DGGITQSPKYLFRKEGQNVTLSCEQNLNHDAMYWYRQDPGQGLRLIYYSQIVNDFQKGDIAEGYSVSREKKESFPLTVTSAQKNPTAFYLCASSAYRELNQPQHFGDGTRLSIL.

This rearrangement joins TRBV5-6 to TRBJ2-7; no clear D gene. CDR3 length equals 12 residues. The V gene lost 1 base and the J gene lost 3 bases, with 5 bases spanning the gap. CDR1 is SGHDT, CDR2 YYEEEE, per germline. CDR3 bases: TGTGCCAGCAGCTTGAACCGCTACGAGCAGTACTTC. Translation gives CASSLNRYEQYF.

The rearrangement links TRBV2 to TRBJ2-1; no reliable D call. The V end lost 4 bases, the J end lost 10 bases, and 14 bases lay between the germline ends. The CDR3 covers 13 residues. Germline V gene data show CDR1 as SNHLY and CDR2 as FYNNEI. The DNA of the CDR3 is TGTGCCAGCAGTGTCCACAGTAAGAACGAGCAGTTCTTC. As protein: CASSVHSKNEQFF.